The clone carrying this T cell receptor beta chain was seen ten or more times. Its target is not known. Unique molecular identifiers tagged the TCRbeta library. TCRdb re-analysed the PCR reads in MiXCR, keeping a single row per CDR3 protein. The sample gives some 200,000 distinct CDR3 sequences, around 7% of which show up once; about 5.9% is in the top ten. The data originate from a study of T-cell reconstitution after alpha-beta-depleted transplantation in children. Study-wide points: From newly produced T cells came most of the T-cell counts and diversity one year after transplant. Several patients had high TCRbeta diversity at day 60; it came from surviving recipient T cells and thymic progenitors. Expanded graft clones numbering several hundred reportedly gave rise to alpha-beta T cells about two months after transplant.

V was cut by 6 bases and J by 10 bases, with 16 bases left in between. Germline V lookup: CDR1 MDHEN, CDR2 SYDVKM. The CDR3 loop spans 14 amino acids. The chain has TRBV28 and TRBJ1-6; D perhaps matches TRBD1 (6 bases). The sequence derives from a boy aged 2 to 10 with acute lymphoblastic leukemia, due to receive a stem cell transplant. This sample comprised PBMCs, obtained before TCRalphabeta/CD19-depleted stem cell transplant. CDR3 sequence reads: CASRAQGISSPLHF. The CDR3 coding sequence is TGTGCCAGCAGGGCCCAGGGGATATCGTCACCCCTCCACTTT.